This is a list of T cell receptor beta chains from one sample in a study of cytomegalovirus exposure and HLA in healthy donors. Here immunoSEQ multiplex PCR was the method, and the copy in TCRdb shows in-frame clones only, minus some. The sample has about 77,000 clones; over 60% are singletons. Sequencing was done on a sample of PBMCs. These receptors originate from a man aged 40-49 years in good health and CMV-seronegative. Each CDR3 is given with its conserved first and last residue. A D gene is named only where the DNA matches it firmly. The size field is filled for only some rows; it gives once, few, many or a size class.

D gene	clone size	V gene	J gene	CDR3 DNA	CDR3 protein
TRBD1	-	TRBV7-8	TRBJ1-5	TGTGCCAGCAGCCTACTACAGGGGGCGAATCAGCCCCAGCATTTT	CASSLLQGANQPQHF
TRBD2	-	TRBV7-2	TRBJ2-5	TGTGCCAGCAGCTCAGCCGTAAAGGCGGGAGGGGTAAGGGAGACCCAGTACTTC	CASSSAVKAGGVRETQYF
-	-	TRBV5-4	TRBJ1-1	TGTGCCAGCAGCTTGGTCCAACGTTCTAGTACTGAAGCTTTCTTT	CASSLVQRSSTEAFF
-	once	TRBV6-1	TRBJ2-7	TGTGCCAGCAGTGGACTTAACAGGAGCTCCTACGAGCAGTACTTC	CASSGLNRSSYEQYF
-	few	TRBV19	TRBJ1-4	TGTGCCAGTAGTGGCAGGGGCTGGGTTGAAAAACTGTTTTTT	CASSGRGWVEKLFF
TRBD2	-	TRBV7-2	TRBJ2-7	TGTGCCAGCAGCTTATCGCTAAAGCGGGGGGCCCCCTACGAGCAGTACTTC	CASSLSLKRGAPYEQYF
TRBD2	-	TRBV2	TRBJ2-2	TGTGCCAGCAGTTACCTAGCGGGAGTCTTCGGGGAGCTGTTTTTT	CASSYLAGVFGELFF
TRBD2	few	TRBV9	TRBJ2-5	TGTGCCAGCAGCGGCCGACTAGCGGGGGGGGAGACCCAGTACTTC	CASSGRLAGGETQYF
-	-	TRBV11-3	TRBJ2-1	TGTGCCAGCAGCCTAATGAGGGGGTCCAATGAGCAGTTCTTC	CASSLMRGSNEQFF
TRBD2	-	TRBV6-5	TRBJ2-3	TGTGCCAGCAGAAGCGGGGTCAGCACAGATACGCAGTATTTT	CASRSGVSTDTQYF
-	few	TRBV4-3	TRBJ1-1	TGCGCCAGCAGCCACCTGACAGGAGTACTGAACACTGAAGCTTTCTTT	CASSHLTGVLNTEAFF
-	few	TRBV6-1	TRBJ1-1	TGTGCCAGCAGTGAATGGTGGAGCACTGAAGCTTTCTTT	CASSEWWSTEAFF
-	-	TRBV6-6	TRBJ2-5	TGTGCCAGCAGTGAGACTAGAAATCAAGAGACCCAGTACTTC	CASSETRNQETQYF
TRBD1	few	TRBV2	TRBJ1-2	TGTGCCAGCATGATAGGGACAGGGAACTATGGCTACACCTTC	CASMIGTGNYGYTF
-	-	TRBV7-2	TRBJ1-3	TGTGCCAGCAGCTCTCAGGGGCCCCGGTCCGGAAACACCATATATTTT	CASSSQGPRSGNTIYF
TRBD2	-	TRBV9	TRBJ2-3	TGTGCCAGCAGCGTAGCTAGCGGGGGCACAGATACGCAGTATTTT	CASSVASGGTDTQYF
TRBD1	few	TRBV28	TRBJ2-7	TGTGCCAGCAGTCTTGGGGGACAGAGCTCCTACGAGCAGTACTTC	CASSLGGQSSYEQYF
TRBD1	few	TRBV9	TRBJ2-1	TGTGCCAGCAGACGGGGGACAGGCCAATGGAATGAGCAGTTCTTC	CASRRGTGQWNEQFF
TRBD1	-	TRBV28	TRBJ2-3	TGTGCCAGCAGTTCGGACAGGGTGAGCACAGATACGCAGTATTTT	CASSSDRVSTDTQYF
-	-	TRBV13	TRBJ2-7	TGTGCCAGCACCCACTGGGGGGAGCTGGACGAGCAGTACTTC	CASTHWGELDEQYF
-	-	TRBV27	TRBJ2-3	TGTGCCAGCAGTTTAATGGGAGCTAGCACAGATACGCAGTATTTT	CASSLMGASTDTQYF
TRBD1	-	TRBV5-6	TRBJ2-2	TGTGCCAGCAGCTTTGGGACAGGGAACACCGGGGAGCTGTTTTTT	CASSFGTGNTGELFF
TRBD1	-	TRBV25-1	TRBJ2-3	TGTGCCAGCAGTACAGGGGCGAGACTCTTTGGAGATACGCAGTATTTT	CASSTGARLFGDTQYF
-	-	TRBV14	TRBJ1-4	TGTGCCAGCAGCCAAGATCGTTTGGGTGCCAGGGGATCCGAAAAACTGTTTTTT	CASSQDRLGARGSEKLFF
-	-	TRBV19	TRBJ2-3	TGTGCCAGCTCTCCCTACCCAGATACGCAGTATTTT	CASSPYPDTQYF
-	once	TRBV5-1	TRBJ1-1	TGCGCCAGCAGCCCGGGGGTGAGCACTGAAGCTTTCTTT	CASSPGVSTEAFF
-	-	TRBV9	TRBJ2-1	TGTGCCAGCAGCGTAGCGGTGGGGGTTAGCGGAGTGCAGTTCTTC	CASSVAVGVSGVQFF
TRBD1	-	TRBV6-1	TRBJ1-5	TGTGCCAGCAGTGCTGTCTCAGGGGGCAAGGATCAGCCCCAGCATTTT	CASSAVSGGKDQPQHF